These 21 T cell receptor beta chains came from one sample sequenced in a study of T-cell reconstitution after alpha-beta-depleted transplantation in children (dated by TCRdb to 2016 to 2017). Read against the paper, the sample's treatment or condition label means: allogeneic hematopoietic cell transplantation with graft depleted of TCRalphabeta T cells and CD19 B cells. Libraries came from PCR. The sample was run on an Illumina HiSeq 2500. Molecular barcoding was employed in the preparation of TCR libraries, with unique molecular identifiers being used to normalize TCRbeta repertoire quantification. TCRdb took the public reads, trimmed them with fastp at Q25, ran MiXCR for clone calling and kept in-frame beta chains. Identical CDR3 protein sequences are pooled into one entry, listed with their most common genes and DNA. The sample data list under 250,000 distinct CDR3 sequences, and approximately 24% of these were observed just once. The ten largest clones represent 4.8% of the sample.

The material was PBMCs, mostly from graft donor cells, obtained 360 days after TCRalphabeta/CD19-depleted stem cell transplant. These receptors were collected from a female patient aged 2 to 10 who had a stem cell transplant for congenital amegakaryocytic thrombocytopenia, so the T cells may come from the graft donor.

The chain employs TRBV10-3 and TRBJ2-2; tentative D call: TRBD2 (5 bases). Germline V gene data show CDR1 as ENHRY and CDR2 as SYGVKD. This CDR3 has 15 amino acids. V lost 5 bases, J lost 5 bases, and 15 bases lay in between. CDR3 residues: CAISLAHSGTGELFF. The CDR3, as DNA: TGTGCCATCAGTCTCGCGCACTCGGGGACCGGGGAGCTGTTTTTT.

The rearrangement joins TRBV28 to TRBJ1-2; no definite D call. This CDR3 contains 14 residues. Trimming cost V 7 bases and J 6 bases, with 18 bases left between them. CDR1 and CDR2 (germline): MDHEN, SYDVKM. CDR3 DNA: TGTGCCAGCAAAATCCCTGTGGAGACGAATGGCTACACCTTC. This translates into CASKIPVETNGYTF.

This clonotype has a handful of counts. The rearrangement uses TRBV25-1 and TRBJ2-7, with no clear D. V gave up 4 bases and J gave up 7 bases, with 8 bases separating them. Germline-derived CDR1 and CDR2 are MGHDK and SYGVNS. This CDR3 has 11 residues. Here the CDR3 reads CASSGFGEQYF. The CDR3 bases are TGTGCCAGCAGTGGATTCGGAGAGCAGTACTTC.

The chain recombines TRBV20-1 with TRBJ2-7; D remains ambiguous. V was pared by 1 base and J by 3 bases, with 25 bases between. Germline lookup yields CDR1 DFQATT and CDR2 SNEGSKA (reference sequence). The CDR3 consists of 18 residues. CDR3 nucleotides: TGCAGTGCTAGAGCTTCCTCGATTGGGGTCTACTCTTTCTACGAGCAGTACTTC. This codes for CSARASSIGVYSFYEQYF.

V usage is TRBV27 and J usage is TRBJ2-7; D is perhaps TRBD1 or TRBD2 (5 bases each). CDR3 length: 12 amino acids. The germline gives CDR1 MNHEY, CDR2 SMNVEV (reference sequence). The V end was cut by 5 bases, the J end by 9 bases, with 14 bases between. The CDR3 bases are TGTGCCAGCAGTCCGACTCCGAGGGGGCAGTACTTC. Protein product: CASSPTPRGQYF.

Turning to this clonotype: At one end the junction does not follow the germline gene, possibly because of a read error. The CDR3 sequence is CGSSSKTGGLRETQYF. The CDR3 nucleotides read TGTGGCAGCAGCTCAAAGACAGGGGGTCTTAGAGAGACCCAGTACTTC. This sequence joins TRBV5-6 and TRBJ2-5, with 9 bases that match TRBD1. Germline values: CDR1 SGHDT, CDR2 YYEEEE. This CDR3 is 16 amino acids long.

This clonotype has only a few counts. This sequence joins TRBV6-5 and TRBJ2-3; D may be TRBD1 (5 bases). The CDR3 extends over 14 amino acids. Trimming removed 0 bases from V and 5 bases from J, with 9 bases in between. Germline CDR1 MNHEY, CDR2 SVGAGI. CDR3 nucleotide sequence: TGTGCCAGCAGTTACTCGGCAGGGCAAGATACGCAGTATTTT. Its translation: CASSYSAGQDTQYF.

This clonotype was counted many times. The genes are TRBV28 and TRBJ1-2; D not certain. Deletions cut 5 bases from V and 5 bases from J, with 6 bases between. This CDR3 region has 11 residues. From germline, CDR1 is MDHEN and CDR2 SYDVKM. Written as DNA, the CDR3 is TGTGCCAGCAGTCCGGGTTATGGCTACACCTTC. Translation gives CASSPGYGYTF.

V and J are TRBV5-6 and TRBJ1-1; 9 nucleotides agree with TRBD1. Germline lookup yields CDR1 SGHDT and CDR2 YYEEEE. The V and J ends lost 0 bases and 5 bases, in that order; junction bases with no gene match: 8. The CDR3 totals 16 residues. The CDR3 nucleotides are TGTGCCAGCAGCTTGGAGCCCGGGACAGGGTATACTGAAGCTTTCTTT. Residues: CASSLEPGTGYTEAFF.

The chain recombines TRBV4-1 with TRBJ1-5; a weak D match, TRBD1 (6 bases). V was cut by 4 bases and J by 3 bases, with 13 bases left in between. CDR1 and CDR2 from the germline V gene are MGHRA and YSYEKL. CDR3 size: 15 residues. CDR3 region: CASSRLQGINQPQHF. CDR3 nucleotides: TGCGCCAGCAGCCGCCTACAGGGAATCAATCAGCCCCAGCATTTT.

This clonotype was found a few times. The chain carries TRBV4-3 and TRBJ2-7, with D perhaps matching TRBD1 or TRBD2 (5 bases each). Germline values: CDR1 LGHNA, CDR2 YSLEER. The CDR3 runs to 16 residues. Trimming cost V 0 bases and J 0 bases, with 12 bases left between them. The CDR3 region has the DNA TGCGCCAGCAGCCAAGATCGGGCAGGGACCTCCTACGAGCAGTACTTC. Translating gives CASSQDRAGTSYEQYF.

The chain is built from TRBV12-3 or TRBV12-4 and TRBJ2-1; unclear D gene. Between the trimmed V and J ends, which lost 5 bases and 3 bases, there was a span of 5 bases. CDR3 length: 12 residues. CDR3 sequence (DNA): TGTGCCAGCAGTCATGACTACAATGAGCAGTTCTTC. It is translated as CASSHDYNEQFF.

This clonotype was counted only a few times. The V and J genes are TRBV10-3 and TRBJ2-1; 9 positions agree with TRBD1. The V segment lost 10 bases and the J segment 8 bases; nucleotides outside the gene matches: 9. Looked up from germline, CDR1 is ENHRY and CDR2 is SYGVKD. CDR3 length: 13 residues. CDR3 amino acids: CATGTGQWDEQFF. CDR3 nucleotide sequence: TGTGCCACCGGGACAGGGCAATGGGATGAGCAGTTCTTC.

The rearrangement joins TRBV3-1 to TRBJ1-4; D unresolved. The ends were cut back, 0 bases at V and 8 bases at J, with 10 bases in the middle. The germline gives CDR1 LGHDT, CDR2 YNNKEL (reference sequence). The CDR3 has 14 amino acids. The CDR3 sequence: CASSQDMTVEKLFF. The CDR3 nucleotides are TGTGCCAGCAGCCAAGATATGACCGTAGAAAAACTGTTTTTT.

The J gene is TRBJ1-1, the V gene TRBV5-1, with unresolved D. Trimming removed 0 bases at V and 1 base at J, with 7 bases between. Germline CDR1 and CDR2: SGHRS and YFSETQ. This CDR3 has 14 amino acids. The CDR3 DNA is TGCGCCAGCAGCTTGGCGTCCGGGAACACTGAAGCTTTCTTT. This gives the protein CASSLASGNTEAFF.

V and J are TRBV4-1 and TRBJ2-1, with 9 bases lining up with TRBD1. CDR3 size: 15 residues. Germline loops: CDR1 MGHRA, CDR2 YSYEKL. Trimming removed 3 bases from V and 2 bases from J; junction bases left unmatched: 2. This CDR3 reads CASSQGQGPYNEQFF. CDR3 bases: TGCGCCAGCAGCCAGGGACAGGGCCCCTACAATGAGCAGTTCTTC.

J is TRBJ1-1 and V is TRBV9; tentative D call: TRBD1 (6 bases). Looked up from germline, CDR1 is SGDLS and CDR2 is YYNGEE. This CDR3 contains 14 residues. Trimming left V 2 bases short and J 1 base short, with 9 bases between. The CDR3 nucleotides are TGTGCCAGCAGCGTCGGGGGCGAGAACACTGAAGCTTTCTTT. Translation gives CASSVGGENTEAFF.

This clonotype came up a few times. The chain links TRBV12-3 or TRBV12-4 to TRBJ1-1; the D is unclear. The CDR3 contains 13 residues. V shed 7 bases and J shed 1 base, with 10 bases lying between them. The CDR3 DNA reads as TGTGCCAGCACCCAATCGTCGAACACTGAAGCTTTCTTT. It specifies CASTQSSNTEAFF.

The genes are TRBV6-5 and TRBJ2-5, with TRBD1 matching 7 bases. The CDR3 length is 14 residues. Trimming removed 6 bases from V and 5 bases from J; junction bases left unmatched: 9. CDR1 is MNHEY and CDR2 is SVGAGI in the germline V gene. The CDR3 region is CASRLDRVDETQYF. The CDR3 nucleotides read TGTGCCAGCAGATTAGACAGGGTCGACGAGACCCAGTACTTC.

The chain carries TRBV12-3 or TRBV12-4 and TRBJ2-7; tentative D call: TRBD1 (5 bases). The CDR3 has 19 amino acids. The germline V and J ends were trimmed by 1 base and 3 bases, with 25 bases remaining between them. CDR3 residues: CASSLVVGDRRTFHYEQYF. The CDR3 coding sequence is TGTGCCAGCAGTTTAGTGGTCGGTGACAGACGAACATTCCACTACGAGCAGTACTTC.

The CDR3 DNA reads TGTGCCAGCAGTTTTTACTGGGGAAATCAGCCCCAGCATTTT. This gives the protein CASSFYWGNQPQHF. The gene calls are TRBV28 and TRBJ1-5, with D uncertain. Trimming took off 3 bases at V and 4 bases at J, with 10 bases between the two ends. Germline V gives CDR1 MDHEN, CDR2 SYDVKM. The CDR3 is made up of 14 amino acids.